This T cell receptor beta chain was retrieved from a study of response to subunit inactivated influenza vaccine. TCRdb independently ran MiXCR on the RT-PCR reads; one entry per CDR3 protein. The table shows 710,000 or so distinct CDR3 sequences, with more than 15% occurring only once. Study-level findings and limits: Few new T cells, the authors suggested, are recruited by each seasonal influenza vaccination.

The CDR3 sequence is 14 residues long. V lost 3 bases, J lost 4 bases, and 1 base stayed unmatched. Germline V CDR1 and CDR2: SGDLS, YYNGEE. Points on this clonotype: Its antigen is unknown.

This clonotype was obtained from a man aged 50-59 years who received an inactivated influenza vaccine. Material: PBMCs from blood, obtained about 13 days after vaccination. This sequence joins TRBV9 and TRBJ2-1; 10 bases are a match to TRBD1. The CDR3 DNA is TGTGCCAGCAGCGAGGGACAGGGGTACAATGAGCAGTTCTTC. Translated, it gives CASSEGQGYNEQFF.